The sample holds many counts of the clone carrying this T cell receptor (beta chain). The data were taken from a study of T-cell reconstitution after alpha-beta-depleted transplantation in children. The trim removed 4 bases at V and 2 bases at J, leaving 5 bases unmatched. CDR3 size: 13 residues. Germline CDR1 and CDR2: SQVTM and ANQGSEA. Researchers prepared the TCRbeta library using unique molecular identifiers, the study reports. TCRdb recomputed calls from the PCR reads with MiXCR, one row per CDR3 protein. The data contain about 240,000 distinct CDR3 sequences, approximately 12% of them seen just once; the ten biggest clones take up roughly 2.6%.

The rearrangement links TRBV29-1 to TRBJ2-7, with 7 positions matching TRBD1. The sequenced sample was PBMCs from the stem cell graft donor, obtained from the stem cell graft. This TCR was sampled from a human donor who donated a stem cell graft to a child with acute lymphoblastic leukemia. CDR3 sequence (DNA): TGCAGCGTTGTAACAGGGGACACCTACGAGCAGTACTTC. Amino acid sequence: CSVVTGDTYEQYF.